The source of this T cell receptor beta chain is a study of control samples from healthy donors and cancer patients. Looked up from germline, CDR1 is SGHRS and CDR2 is YFSETQ. The V gene lost 0 bases and the J gene lost 3 bases, with 9 bases spanning the gap. The CDR3 covers 14 residues. Assay used: immunoSEQ multiplex PCR; TCRdb lists only in-frame clones, some missing. The table shows over 75,000 clones, with around 82% occurring only once. The sample taken for sequencing was blood. The TCR comes from a man in his sixties in good health. V and J are TRBV5-1 and TRBJ1-1, with D hard to call. DNA of the CDR3: TGCGCCAGCAGCTTGGAGGGTCCCTACACTGAAGCTTTCTTT. Its protein product is CASSLEGPYTEAFF.